The 13 T cell receptor beta chains below were found in one sample sequenced in a study of cytomegalovirus exposure and HLA in healthy donors. The study ran its PCR with 60 Vbeta and 13 Jbeta primers. Sequenced by immunoSEQ multiplex PCR; TCRdb stores in-frame clones only, minus some. This sample has 150,000 to 200,000 clones; about four fifths occur once, and the top ten carry 1%. Sequenced material: PBMCs. The source is a woman in her forties or fifties in good health and CMV-seropositive.

The chain is built from TRBV19 and TRBJ2-1; D possibly corresponds to TRBD2 (6 bases). V shed 5 bases and J shed 5 bases, with 22 bases lying between them. Germline V gene sequence: CDR1 LNHDA, CDR2 SQIVND (reference sequence). This CDR3 comprises 17 residues. CDR3 amino acids: CASSPDGVGGPNNEQFF. Written as DNA, the CDR3 is TGTGCCAGTAGTCCCGATGGGGTGGGAGGCCCGAACAATGAGCAGTTCTTC.

The chain couples TRBV9 to TRBJ2-1; D uncertain. The CDR3 length is 15 residues. In germline, CDR1 is SGDLS, CDR2 YYNGEE. The V and J ends lost 0 bases and 8 bases respectively, with 15 bases between them. The CDR3 region is CASSVAALRVDEQFF. The CDR3, as DNA: TGTGCCAGCAGCGTAGCTGCCTTGAGAGTTGATGAGCAGTTCTTC.

The chain joins TRBV19 to TRBJ2-1; D possibly corresponds to TRBD1 (5 bases). Trimming stripped 5 bases from V and 10 bases from J, with 15 bases between. Germline lookup yields CDR1 LNHDA and CDR2 SQIVND (reference sequence). The CDR3 has 13 residues. The CDR3 loop reads CASSVSGIGEQFF. In nucleotides, the CDR3 is TGTGCCAGTAGTGTGTCAGGGATCGGGGAGCAGTTCTTC.

The chain combines TRBV27 with TRBJ2-7, with a weak D call TRBD1 (7 bases). Germline values: CDR1 MNHEY, CDR2 SMNVEV (reference sequence). CDR3 size: 14 residues. V lost 2 bases, J lost 4 bases, and 12 bases lay in between. The CDR3 bases are TGTGCCAGCAGTTTAGGCAGGGGGGTTTACGAGCAGTACTTC. It specifies CASSLGRGVYEQYF.

This chain joins TRBV6-4 and TRBJ1-1, with D perhaps TRBD1 (5 bases). V lost 2 bases and J 8 bases, leaving 9 bases between the germline ends. Germline V gene sequence: CDR1 MRHNA, CDR2 SNTAGT. This CDR3 has 12 residues. The DNA of the CDR3 is TGTGCCAGCAGTGACCGGCAGGGCGAAGCTTTCTTT. Translation: CASSDRQGEAFF.

This clone was picked up one time. The chain recombines TRBV10-3 with TRBJ2-7; perhaps TRBD1 as D (6 bases). The V gene lost 6 bases and the J gene lost 2 bases, with 14 bases spanning the gap. Germline-derived CDR1 and CDR2 are ENHRY and SYGVKD. The CDR3 has 14 amino acids. The CDR3 loop is CAIRSDSNTYEQYF. CDR3 DNA: TGTGCCATCAGATCGGACAGCAATACCTACGAGCAGTACTTC.

This chain links TRBV7-2 with TRBJ2-3; TRBD2 matches 7 bases. The CDR3 is 14 residues long. Germline V gene data show CDR1 as SGHTA and CDR2 as FQGNSA. The junction had 5 bases not matched to a gene; V was cut back by 2 bases and J by 6 bases. The CDR3 loop is CASSLRGRGDTQYF. The CDR3 bases are TGTGCCAGCAGCTTACGGGGGAGGGGCGATACGCAGTATTTT.

The chain uses TRBV11-3 and TRBJ1-1; D is unresolved. V shed 1 base and J shed 4 bases, with 13 bases lying between them. CDR1 and CDR2 (germline): SGHNT, YENEEA. CDR3 length: 15 residues. CDR3 bases: TGTGCCAGCAGCTTAGGTGGTACCCAGTCCACTGAAGCTTTCTTT. Translating it yields CASSLGGTQSTEAFF.

The chain carries TRBV10-3 and TRBJ2-5; TRBD2 might be the D (5 bases). V dropped 5 bases and J dropped 2 bases, with 12 bases sitting between them. This CDR3 contains 14 residues. Looked up from germline, CDR1 is ENHRY and CDR2 is SYGVKD. CDR3 nucleotide sequence: TGTGCCATCAGTCGAGTAGCGTTTCAAGAGACCCAGTACTTC. Translation gives CAISRVAFQETQYF.

The chain uses TRBV9 and TRBJ2-7; a weak D match, TRBD2 (5 bases). This CDR3 comprises 16 residues. V dropped 1 base and J dropped 4 bases, with 18 bases sitting between them. Germline CDR1 is SGDLS and CDR2 is YYNGEE. CDR3 sequence: CASSVRGLSPFYEQYF. CDR3 nucleotide sequence: TGTGCCAGCAGCGTACGAGGACTCTCACCCTTTTACGAGCAGTACTTC.

The chain has TRBV6-1 and TRBJ1-2, with 9 bases lining up with TRBD1. CDR3 size: 15 residues. Germline loops: CDR1 MNHNS, CDR2 SASEGT. With 7 bases clipped from V and 6 bases from J, the junction kept 12 bases outside the gene matches. CDR3 amino acids: CASTPRTGGYHGYTF. As DNA, the CDR3 is TGTGCCAGCACCCCACGAACAGGGGGCTATCATGGCTACACCTTC.

V usage is TRBV5-1 and J usage is TRBJ2-1; 7 bases map to TRBD2. Germline lookup yields CDR1 SGHRS and CDR2 YFSETQ. V lost 2 bases and J lost 6; bases outside the gene matches: 17. The CDR3 contains 18 residues. In DNA, the CDR3 is TGCGCCAGCAGCTTTGGGGAGGGGCGAGGAGCCGCTGGCAATGAGCAGTTCTTC. This gives the protein CASSFGEGRGAAGNEQFF.

The rearrangement uses TRBV7-9 and TRBJ1-2; D might be TRBD1 (5 bases). The CDR3 is 14 residues long. Trimming pared 6 bases from V and 8 bases from J, leaving 19 bases between. CDR1 and CDR2 (germline): SEHNR, FQNEAQ (reference sequence). CDR3: CASSSSPPAGGYTF. The DNA for the CDR3 is TGTGCCAGCAGTTCATCACCCCCGGCAGGGGGCTACACCTTC.